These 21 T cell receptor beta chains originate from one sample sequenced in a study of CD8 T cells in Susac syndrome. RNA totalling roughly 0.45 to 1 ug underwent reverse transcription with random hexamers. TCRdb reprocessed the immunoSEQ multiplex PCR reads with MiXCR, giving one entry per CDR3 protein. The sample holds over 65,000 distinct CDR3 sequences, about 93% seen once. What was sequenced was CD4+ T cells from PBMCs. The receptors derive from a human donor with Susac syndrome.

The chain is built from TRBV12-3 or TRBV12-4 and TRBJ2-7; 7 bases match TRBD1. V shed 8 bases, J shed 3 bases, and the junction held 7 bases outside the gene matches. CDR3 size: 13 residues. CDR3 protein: CASCKTGNYEQYF. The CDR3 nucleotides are TGTGCCAGCTGCAAGACAGGGAACTACGAGCAGTACTTC.

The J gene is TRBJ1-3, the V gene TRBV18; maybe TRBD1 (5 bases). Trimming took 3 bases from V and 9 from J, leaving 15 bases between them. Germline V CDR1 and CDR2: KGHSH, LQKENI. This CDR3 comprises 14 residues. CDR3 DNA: TGTGCCAGCTCACCTCCGGGGCGTTCTGGCACCATATATTTT. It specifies CASSPPGRSGTIYF.

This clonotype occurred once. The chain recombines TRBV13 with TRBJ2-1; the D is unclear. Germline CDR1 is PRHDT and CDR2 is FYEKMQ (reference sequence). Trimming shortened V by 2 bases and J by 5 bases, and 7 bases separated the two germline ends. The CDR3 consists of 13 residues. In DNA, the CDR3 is TGTGCCAGCAGCTTAAGGGTGAACAATGAGCAGTTCTTC. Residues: CASSLRVNNEQFF.

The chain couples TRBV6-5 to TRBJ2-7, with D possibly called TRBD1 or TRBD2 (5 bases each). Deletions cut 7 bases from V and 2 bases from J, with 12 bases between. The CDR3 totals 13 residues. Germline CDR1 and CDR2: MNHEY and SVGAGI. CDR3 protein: CASTRDGTYEQYF. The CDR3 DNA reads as TGTGCCAGCACCCGGGACGGTACCTACGAGCAGTACTTC.

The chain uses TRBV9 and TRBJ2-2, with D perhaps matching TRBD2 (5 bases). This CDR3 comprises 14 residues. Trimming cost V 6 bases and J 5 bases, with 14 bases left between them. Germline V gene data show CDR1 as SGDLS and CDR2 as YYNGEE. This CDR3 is CASTKRSQTGELFF. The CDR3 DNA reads TGTGCCAGCACCAAGCGGTCGCAGACCGGGGAGCTGTTTTTT.

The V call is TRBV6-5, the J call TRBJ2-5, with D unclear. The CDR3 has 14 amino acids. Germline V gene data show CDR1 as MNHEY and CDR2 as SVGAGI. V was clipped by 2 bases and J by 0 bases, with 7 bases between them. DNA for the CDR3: TGTGCCAGCAGTTACAATAGGTACCAAGAGACCCAGTACTTC. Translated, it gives CASSYNRYQETQYF.

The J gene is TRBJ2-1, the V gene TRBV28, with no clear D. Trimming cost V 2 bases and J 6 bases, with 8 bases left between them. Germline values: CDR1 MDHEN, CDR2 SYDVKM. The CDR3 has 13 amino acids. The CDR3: CASSLPKPNEQFF. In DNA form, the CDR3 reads TGTGCCAGCAGTTTACCCAAACCCAATGAGCAGTTCTTC.

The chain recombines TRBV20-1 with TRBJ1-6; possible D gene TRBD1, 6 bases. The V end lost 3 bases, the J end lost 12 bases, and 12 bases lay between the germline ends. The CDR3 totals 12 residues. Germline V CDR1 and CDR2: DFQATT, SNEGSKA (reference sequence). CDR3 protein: CSARGGGGPLHF. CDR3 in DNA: TGCAGTGCTAGGGGAGGAGGGGGACCCCTCCACTTT.

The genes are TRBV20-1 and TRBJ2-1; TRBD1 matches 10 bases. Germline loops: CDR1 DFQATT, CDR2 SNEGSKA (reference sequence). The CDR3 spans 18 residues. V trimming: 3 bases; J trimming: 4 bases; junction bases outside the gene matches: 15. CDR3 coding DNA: TGCAGTGCTAGGGCCGGGACAGGGGCCTGGAGGTCATACAATGAGCAGTTCTTC. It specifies CSARAGTGAWRSYNEQFF.

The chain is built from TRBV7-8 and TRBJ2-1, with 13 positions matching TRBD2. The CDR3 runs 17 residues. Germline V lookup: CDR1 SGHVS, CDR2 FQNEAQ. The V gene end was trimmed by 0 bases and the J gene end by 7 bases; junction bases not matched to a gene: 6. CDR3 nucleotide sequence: TGTGCCAGCAGCTTAGCCGGGGGACTAGCGGGAAAGAATGAGCAGTTCTTC. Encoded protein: CASSLAGGLAGKNEQFF.

The CDR3 protein is CSVESGNTIYF. Written as DNA, the CDR3 is TGCAGCGTTGAATCCGGAAACACCATATATTTT. The chain combines TRBV29-1 with TRBJ1-3; unclear D gene. V was trimmed by 2 bases and J by 4 bases, leaving 3 bases between them. CDR1 and CDR2 from the germline V gene are SQVTM and ANQGSEA. CDR3 length equals 11 residues.

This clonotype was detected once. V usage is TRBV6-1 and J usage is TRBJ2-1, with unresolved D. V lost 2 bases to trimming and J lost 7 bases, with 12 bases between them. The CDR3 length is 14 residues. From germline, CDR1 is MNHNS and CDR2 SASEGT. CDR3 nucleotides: TGTGCCAGCAGTGAACTGAGGTCCCTTAATGAGCAGTTCTTC. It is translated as CASSELRSLNEQFF.

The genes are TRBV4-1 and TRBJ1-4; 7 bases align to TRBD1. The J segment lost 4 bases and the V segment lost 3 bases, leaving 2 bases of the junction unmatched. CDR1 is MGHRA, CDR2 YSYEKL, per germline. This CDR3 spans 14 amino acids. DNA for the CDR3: TGCGCCAGCAGCCACCCAGGGGGTAATGAAAAACTGTTTTTT. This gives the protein CASSHPGGNEKLFF.

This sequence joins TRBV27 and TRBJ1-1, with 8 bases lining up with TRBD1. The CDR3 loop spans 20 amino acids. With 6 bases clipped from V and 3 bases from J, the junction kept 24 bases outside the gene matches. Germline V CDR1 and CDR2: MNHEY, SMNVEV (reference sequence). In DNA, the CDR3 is TGTGCCAGCAGGTCATGGTTAATTCGGGACAGGAGCGACCGGGACACTGAAGCTTTCTTT. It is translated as CASRSWLIRDRSDRDTEAFF.

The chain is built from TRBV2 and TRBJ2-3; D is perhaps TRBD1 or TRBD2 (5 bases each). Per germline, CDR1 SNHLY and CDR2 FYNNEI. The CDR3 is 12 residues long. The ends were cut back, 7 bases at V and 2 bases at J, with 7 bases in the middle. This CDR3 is CASTGLTDTQYF. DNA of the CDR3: TGTGCCAGCACGGGGCTCACAGATACGCAGTATTTT.

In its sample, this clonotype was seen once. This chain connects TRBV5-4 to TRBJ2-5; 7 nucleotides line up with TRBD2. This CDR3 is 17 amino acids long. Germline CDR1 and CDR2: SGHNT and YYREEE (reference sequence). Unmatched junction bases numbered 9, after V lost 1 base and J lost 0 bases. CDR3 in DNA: TGTGCCAGCAGCTTGAAGTTTGGGGAGGGTTACCAAGAGACCCAGTACTTC. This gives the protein CASSLKFGEGYQETQYF.

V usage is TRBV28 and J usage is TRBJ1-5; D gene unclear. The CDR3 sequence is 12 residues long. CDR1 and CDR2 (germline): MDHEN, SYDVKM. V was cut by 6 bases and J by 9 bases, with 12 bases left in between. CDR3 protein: CASRATETPQHF. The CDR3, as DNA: TGTGCCAGCAGGGCCACAGAAACGCCCCAGCATTTT.

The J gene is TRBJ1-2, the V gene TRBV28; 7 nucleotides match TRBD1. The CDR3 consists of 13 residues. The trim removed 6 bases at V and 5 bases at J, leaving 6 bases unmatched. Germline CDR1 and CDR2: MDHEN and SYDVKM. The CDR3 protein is CASSRDRDYGYTF. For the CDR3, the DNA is TGTGCCAGCAGCAGGGACAGAGATTATGGCTACACCTTC.

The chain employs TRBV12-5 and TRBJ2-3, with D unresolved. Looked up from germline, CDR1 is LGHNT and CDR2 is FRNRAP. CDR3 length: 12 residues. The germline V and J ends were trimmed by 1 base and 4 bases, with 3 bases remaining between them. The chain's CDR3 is CASGLGSDTQYF. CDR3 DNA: TGTGCTAGTGGTTTGGGGTCAGATACGCAGTATTTT.

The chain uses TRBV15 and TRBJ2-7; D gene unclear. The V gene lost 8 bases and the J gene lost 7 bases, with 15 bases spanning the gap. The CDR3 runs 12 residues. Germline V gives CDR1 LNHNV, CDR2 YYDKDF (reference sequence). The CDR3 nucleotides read TGTGCCACCGAGGCCCCGGTGGCTGAGCAGTACTTC. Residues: CATEAPVAEQYF.

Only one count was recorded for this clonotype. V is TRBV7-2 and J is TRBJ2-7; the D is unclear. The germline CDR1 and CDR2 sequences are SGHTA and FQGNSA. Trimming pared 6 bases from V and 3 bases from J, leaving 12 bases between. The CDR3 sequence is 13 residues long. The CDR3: CASSKNPGYEQYF. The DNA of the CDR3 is TGTGCCAGCAGTAAAAACCCCGGCTACGAGCAGTACTTC.